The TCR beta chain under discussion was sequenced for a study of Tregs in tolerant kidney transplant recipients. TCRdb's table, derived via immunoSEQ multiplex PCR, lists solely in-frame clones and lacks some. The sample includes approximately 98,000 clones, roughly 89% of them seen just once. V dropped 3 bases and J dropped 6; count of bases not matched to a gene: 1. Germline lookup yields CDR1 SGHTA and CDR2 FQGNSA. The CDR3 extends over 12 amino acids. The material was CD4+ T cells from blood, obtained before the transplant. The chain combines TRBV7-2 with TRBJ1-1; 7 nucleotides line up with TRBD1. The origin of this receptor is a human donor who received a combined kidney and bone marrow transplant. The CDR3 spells CASSFQGAEAFF. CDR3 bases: TGTGCCAGCAGCTTCCAGGGGGCTGAAGCTTTCTTT.